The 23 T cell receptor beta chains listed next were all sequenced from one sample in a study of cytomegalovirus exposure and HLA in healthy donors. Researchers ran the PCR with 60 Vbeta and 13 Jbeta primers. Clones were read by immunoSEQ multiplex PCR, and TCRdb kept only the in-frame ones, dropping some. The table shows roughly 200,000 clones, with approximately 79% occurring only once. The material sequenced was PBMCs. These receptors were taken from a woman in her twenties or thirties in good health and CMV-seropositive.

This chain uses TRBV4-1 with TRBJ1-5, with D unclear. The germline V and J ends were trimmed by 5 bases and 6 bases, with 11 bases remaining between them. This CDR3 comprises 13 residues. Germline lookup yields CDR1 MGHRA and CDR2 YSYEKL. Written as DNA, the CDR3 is TGCGCCAGCAGCTCGAGGGTGGGTCAGCCCCAGCATTTT. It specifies CASSSRVGQPQHF.

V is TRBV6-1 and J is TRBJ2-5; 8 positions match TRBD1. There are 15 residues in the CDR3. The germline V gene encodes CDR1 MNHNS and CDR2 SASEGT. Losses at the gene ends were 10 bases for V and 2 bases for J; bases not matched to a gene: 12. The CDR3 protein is CATCQTRTGQETQYF. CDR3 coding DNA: TGTGCCACTTGCCAGACCAGGACAGGGCAAGAGACCCAGTACTTC.

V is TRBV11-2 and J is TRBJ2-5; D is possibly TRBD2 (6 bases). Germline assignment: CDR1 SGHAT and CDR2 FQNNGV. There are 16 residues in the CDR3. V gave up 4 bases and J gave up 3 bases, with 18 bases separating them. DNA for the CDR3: TGTGCCAGCAGCTCTTTAGGGGAGGACTGGAAAGAGACCCAGTACTTC. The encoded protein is CASSSLGEDWKETQYF.

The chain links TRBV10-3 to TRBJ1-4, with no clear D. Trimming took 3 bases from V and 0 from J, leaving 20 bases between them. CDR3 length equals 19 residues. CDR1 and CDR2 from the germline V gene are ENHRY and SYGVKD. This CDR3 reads CAISDPDGGYPATNEKLFF. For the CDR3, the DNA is TGTGCCATCAGTGACCCCGACGGCGGGTATCCAGCAACTAATGAAAAACTGTTTTTT.

CDR3 region: CASSEGRVGNTEAFF. The DNA of the CDR3 is TGTGCCAGCAGCGAGGGCCGGGTGGGGAACACTGAAGCTTTCTTT. V gene TRBV7-9 combines with J gene TRBJ1-1; D unclear. Looked up from germline, CDR1 is SEHNR and CDR2 is FQNEAQ (reference sequence). Trimming took off 5 bases at V and 1 base at J, with 14 bases between the two ends. The CDR3 is 15 residues long.

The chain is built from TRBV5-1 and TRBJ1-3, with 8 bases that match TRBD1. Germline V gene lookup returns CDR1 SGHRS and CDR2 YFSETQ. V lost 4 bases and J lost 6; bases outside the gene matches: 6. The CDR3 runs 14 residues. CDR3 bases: TGCGCCAGCAGCGACGGACAGGGTGAAAACACCATATATTTT. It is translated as CASSDGQGENTIYF.

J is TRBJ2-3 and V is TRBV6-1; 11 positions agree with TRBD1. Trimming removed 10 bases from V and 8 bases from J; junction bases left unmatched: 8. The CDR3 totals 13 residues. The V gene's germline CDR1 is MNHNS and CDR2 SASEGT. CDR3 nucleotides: TGTGCCATTAAGGGACAGGGGGGTGCTACGCAGTATTTT. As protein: CAIKGQGGATQYF.

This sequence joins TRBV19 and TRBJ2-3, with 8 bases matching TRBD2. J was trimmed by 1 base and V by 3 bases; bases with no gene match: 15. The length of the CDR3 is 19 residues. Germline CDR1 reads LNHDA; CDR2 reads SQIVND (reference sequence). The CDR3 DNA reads TGTGCCAGTAGTATCAGCGGGGGCGCCTTCGCGTTACGCACAGATACGCAGTATTTT. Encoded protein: CASSISGGAFALRTDTQYF.

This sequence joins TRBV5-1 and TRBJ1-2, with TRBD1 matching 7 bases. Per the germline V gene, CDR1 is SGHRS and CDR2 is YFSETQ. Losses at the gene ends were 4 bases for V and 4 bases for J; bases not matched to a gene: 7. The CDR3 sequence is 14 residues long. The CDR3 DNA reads TGCGCCAGCAGCGGGGGGACAGCTACCTATGGCTACACCTTC. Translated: CASSGGTATYGYTF.

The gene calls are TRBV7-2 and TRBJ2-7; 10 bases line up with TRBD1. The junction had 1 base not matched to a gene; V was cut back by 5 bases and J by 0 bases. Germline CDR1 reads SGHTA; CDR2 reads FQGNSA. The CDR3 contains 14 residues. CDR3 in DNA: TGTGCCAGCAGCCGGACAGGGGGCTCCTACGAGCAGTACTTC. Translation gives CASSRTGGSYEQYF.

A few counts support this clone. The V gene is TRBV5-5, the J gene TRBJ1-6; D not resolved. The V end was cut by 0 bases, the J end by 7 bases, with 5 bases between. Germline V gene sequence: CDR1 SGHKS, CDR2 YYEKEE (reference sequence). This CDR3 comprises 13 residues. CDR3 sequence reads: CASSLDSNSPLHF. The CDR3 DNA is TGTGCCAGCAGCTTGGACTCAAATTCACCCCTCCACTTT.

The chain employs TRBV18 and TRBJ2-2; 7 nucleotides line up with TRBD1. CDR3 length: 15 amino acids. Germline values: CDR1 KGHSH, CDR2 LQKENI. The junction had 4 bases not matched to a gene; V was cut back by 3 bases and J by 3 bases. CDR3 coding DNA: TGTGCCAGCTCACCGTGGCAGGGGGACACCGGGGAGCTGTTTTTT. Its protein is CASSPWQGDTGELFF.

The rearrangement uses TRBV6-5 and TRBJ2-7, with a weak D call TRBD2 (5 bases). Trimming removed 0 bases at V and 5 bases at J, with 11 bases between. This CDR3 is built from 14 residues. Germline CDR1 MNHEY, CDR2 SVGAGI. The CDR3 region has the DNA TGTGCCAGCAGTTACTCGAGGTACGGGAACGAGCAGTACTTC. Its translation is CASSYSRYGNEQYF.

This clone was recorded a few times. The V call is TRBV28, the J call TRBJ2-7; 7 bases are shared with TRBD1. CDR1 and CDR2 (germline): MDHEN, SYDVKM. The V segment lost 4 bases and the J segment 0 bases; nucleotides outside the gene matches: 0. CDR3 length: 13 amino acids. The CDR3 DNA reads TGTGCCAGCAGTTGGGACAGCTCCTACGAGCAGTACTTC. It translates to CASSWDSSYEQYF. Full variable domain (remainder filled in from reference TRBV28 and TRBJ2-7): DVKVTQSSRYLVKRTGEKVFLECVQDMDHENMFWYRQDPGLGLRLIYFSYDVKMKEKGDIPEGYSVSREKKERFSLILESASTNQTSMYLCASSWDSSYEQYFGPGTRLTVT.

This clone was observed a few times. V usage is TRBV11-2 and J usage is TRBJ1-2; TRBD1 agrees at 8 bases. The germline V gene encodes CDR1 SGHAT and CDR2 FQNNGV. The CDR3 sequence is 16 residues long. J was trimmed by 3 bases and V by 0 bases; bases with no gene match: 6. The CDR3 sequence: CASSLDLAGGYYGYTF. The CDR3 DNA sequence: TGTGCCAGCAGCTTAGATCTGGCAGGGGGCTACTATGGCTACACCTTC.

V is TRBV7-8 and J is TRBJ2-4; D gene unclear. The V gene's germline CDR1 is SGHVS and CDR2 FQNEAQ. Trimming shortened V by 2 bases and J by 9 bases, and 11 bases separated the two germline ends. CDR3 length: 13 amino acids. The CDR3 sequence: CASSLRSPSIQYF. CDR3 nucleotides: TGTGCCAGCAGCTTACGGTCCCCGTCCATTCAGTACTTC.

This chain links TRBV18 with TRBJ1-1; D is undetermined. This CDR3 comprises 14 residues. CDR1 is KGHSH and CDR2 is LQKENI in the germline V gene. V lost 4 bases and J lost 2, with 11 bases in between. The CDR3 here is CASSQTRSNTEAFF. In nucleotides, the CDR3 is TGTGCCAGCTCACAAACCAGGTCCAACACTGAAGCTTTCTTT.

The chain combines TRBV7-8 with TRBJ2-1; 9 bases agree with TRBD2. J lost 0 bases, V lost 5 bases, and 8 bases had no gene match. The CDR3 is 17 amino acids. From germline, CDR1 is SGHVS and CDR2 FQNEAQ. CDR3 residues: CASSTLAGASSYNEQFF. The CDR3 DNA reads TGTGCCAGCAGCACCTTAGCGGGGGCCTCCTCCTACAATGAGCAGTTCTTC.

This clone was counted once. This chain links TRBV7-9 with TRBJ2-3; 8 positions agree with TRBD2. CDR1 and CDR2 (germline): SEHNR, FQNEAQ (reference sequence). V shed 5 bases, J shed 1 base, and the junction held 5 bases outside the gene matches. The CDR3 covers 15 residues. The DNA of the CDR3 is TGTGCCAGCAGCAACTCAGCGGGGGGCACAGATACGCAGTATTTT. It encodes CASSNSAGGTDTQYF.

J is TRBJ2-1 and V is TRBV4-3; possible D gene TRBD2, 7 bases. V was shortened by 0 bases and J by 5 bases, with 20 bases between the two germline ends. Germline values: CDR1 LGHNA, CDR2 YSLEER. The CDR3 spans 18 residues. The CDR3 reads CASSQERAAGAPHNEQFF. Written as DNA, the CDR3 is TGCGCCAGCAGCCAAGAGAGGGCCGCGGGGGCCCCCCACAATGAGCAGTTCTTC.

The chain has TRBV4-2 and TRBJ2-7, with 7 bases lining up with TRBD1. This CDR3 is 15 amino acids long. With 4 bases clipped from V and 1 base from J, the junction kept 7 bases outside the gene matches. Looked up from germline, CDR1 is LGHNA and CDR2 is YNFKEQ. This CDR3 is CASSPWDSGSYEQYF. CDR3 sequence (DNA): TGTGCCAGCAGCCCGTGGGACAGTGGGTCCTACGAGCAGTACTTC.

The CDR3 here is CASSSGTGYTGELFF. DNA for the CDR3: TGTGCCAGCAGCTCCGGGACAGGGTATACCGGGGAGCTGTTTTTT. The chain combines TRBV5-5 with TRBJ2-2, with TRBD1 matching over 9 bases. Germline V gene data show CDR1 as SGHKS and CDR2 as YYEKEE (reference sequence). The CDR3 totals 15 residues. V lost 3 bases, J lost 5 bases, and 5 bases stayed unmatched. Variable domain in full (rest from reference TRBV5-5 and TRBJ2-2): DAGVTQSPTHLIKTRGQQVTLRCSPISGHKSVSWYQQVLGQGPQFIFQYYEKEERGRGNFPDRFSARQFPNYSSELNVNALLLGDSALYLCASSSGTGYTGELFFGEGSRLTVL.

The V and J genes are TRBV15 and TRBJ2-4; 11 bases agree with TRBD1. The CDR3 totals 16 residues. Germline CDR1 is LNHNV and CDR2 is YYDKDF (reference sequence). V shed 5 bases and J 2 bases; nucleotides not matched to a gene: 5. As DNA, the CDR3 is TGTGCCACCAGCCACGGGACAGGGGGTACCAAAAACATTCAGTACTTC. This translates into CATSHGTGGTKNIQYF.